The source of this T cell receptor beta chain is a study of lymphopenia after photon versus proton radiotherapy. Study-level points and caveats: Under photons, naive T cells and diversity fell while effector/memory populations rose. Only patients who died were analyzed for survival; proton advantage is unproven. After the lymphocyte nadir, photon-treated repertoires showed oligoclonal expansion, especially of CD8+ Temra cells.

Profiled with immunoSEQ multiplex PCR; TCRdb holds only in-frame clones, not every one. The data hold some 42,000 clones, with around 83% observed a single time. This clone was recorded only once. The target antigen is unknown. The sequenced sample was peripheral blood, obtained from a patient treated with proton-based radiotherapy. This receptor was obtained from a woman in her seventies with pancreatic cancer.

CDR3 sequence: CASSPERGGVGSNQPQHF. The CDR3 bases are TGCGCCAGCAGCCCGGAAAGGGGGGGGGTTGGTAGCAATCAGCCCCAGCATTTT. This chain links TRBV5-1 with TRBJ1-5; possible D gene TRBD1, 6 bases. Germline CDR1 reads SGHRS; CDR2 reads YFSETQ. CDR3 length: 18 residues. The V gene lost 4 bases and the J gene lost 0 bases, with 20 bases spanning the gap.